This T cell receptor (beta chain) was captured by sequencing in a study of blood T cells in healthy people across ages. Through a sample-barcoded 5' primer and a J-beta primer mix, a second PCR was run for about 7 to 12 cycles. In TCRdb, the 5' RACE reads were re-called with MiXCR into one record per CDR3 protein. The data contain about 1.4 million distinct CDR3 sequences, approximately 59% of them singletons. Study-wide points: Older age went with lower TCR beta diversity per million T cells, in a roughly linear way.

J gave up 9 bases and V 5 bases, and 10 bases lay outside the gene matches. This CDR3 region has 15 residues. Germline values: CDR1 SGHVS, CDR2 FNYEAQ. With regard to this clonotype: Antigen unknown.

Sequencing was done on a sample of blood. The chain employs TRBV7-6 and TRBJ1-6, with TRBD1 matching 7 bases. The sequence was collected from a man between 18 and 29 years old in good health. CDR3 sequence: CASSTGVSTFSPLHF. In DNA, the CDR3 is TGTGCCAGCAGCACAGGGGTTTCTACCTTTTCACCCCTCCACTTT.